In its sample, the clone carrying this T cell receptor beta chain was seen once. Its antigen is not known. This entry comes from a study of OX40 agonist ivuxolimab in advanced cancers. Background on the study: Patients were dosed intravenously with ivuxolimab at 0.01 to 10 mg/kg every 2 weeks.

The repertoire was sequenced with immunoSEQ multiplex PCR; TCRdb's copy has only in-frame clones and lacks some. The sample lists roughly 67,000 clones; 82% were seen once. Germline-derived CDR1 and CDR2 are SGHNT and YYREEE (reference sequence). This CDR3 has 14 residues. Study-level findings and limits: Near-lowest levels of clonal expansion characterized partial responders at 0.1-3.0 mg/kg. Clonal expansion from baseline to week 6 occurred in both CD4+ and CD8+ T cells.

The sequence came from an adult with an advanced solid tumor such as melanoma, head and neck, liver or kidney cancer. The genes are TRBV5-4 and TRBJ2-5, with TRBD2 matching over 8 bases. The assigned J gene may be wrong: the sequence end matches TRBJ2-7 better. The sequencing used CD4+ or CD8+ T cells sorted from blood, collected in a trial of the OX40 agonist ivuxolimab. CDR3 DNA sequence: TGTGCCAGCAGCTCGATAGCGGGGCCGTACGAGCAGTACTTC. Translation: CASSSIAGPYEQYF.